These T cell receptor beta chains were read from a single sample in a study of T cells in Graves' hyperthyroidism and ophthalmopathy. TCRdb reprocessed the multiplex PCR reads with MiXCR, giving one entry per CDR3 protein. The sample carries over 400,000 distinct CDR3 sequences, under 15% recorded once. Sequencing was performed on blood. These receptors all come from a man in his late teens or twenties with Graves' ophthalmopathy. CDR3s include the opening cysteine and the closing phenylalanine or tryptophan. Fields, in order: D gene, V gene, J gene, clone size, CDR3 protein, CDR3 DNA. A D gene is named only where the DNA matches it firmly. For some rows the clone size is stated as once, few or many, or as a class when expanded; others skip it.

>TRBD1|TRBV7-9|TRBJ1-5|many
CASSLAPGGAQHF
TGTGCCAGCAGCTTGGCCCCAGGGGGAGCCCAGCATTTT
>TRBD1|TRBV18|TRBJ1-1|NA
CASSRDRDRNTEAFF
TGTGCCAGCTCACGGGACCGGGACAGGAACACTGAAGCTTTCTTT
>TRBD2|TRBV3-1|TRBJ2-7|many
CATSGLAGSYEQYF
TGTGCCACTTCTGGACTAGCGGGGTCCTACGAGCAGTACTTC
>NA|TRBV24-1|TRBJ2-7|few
CATSGGGGKNEQYF
TGTGCCACCAGTGGAGGGGGGGGCAAAAACGAGCAGTACTTC
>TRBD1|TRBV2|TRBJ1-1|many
CASRGGTGSDTEAFF
TGTGCCAGCAGAGGCGGGACAGGGAGCGATACTGAAGCTTTCTTT
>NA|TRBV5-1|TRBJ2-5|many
CASSIEVQETQYF
TGCGCCAGCAGCATTGAGGTACAAGAGACCCAGTACTTC
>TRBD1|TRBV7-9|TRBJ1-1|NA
CASSLETGGTEAFF
TGTGCCAGCAGCTTAGAGACAGGGGGCACTGAAGCTTTCTTT
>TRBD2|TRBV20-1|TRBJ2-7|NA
CSARGTSGIYEQYF
TGCAGTGCTAGGGGGACTAGCGGGATCTACGAGCAGTACTTC
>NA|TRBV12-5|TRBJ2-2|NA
CASGSPAQGLGELFF
TGTGCTAGTGGTTCCCCAGCTCAGGGTCTGGGGGAGCTGTTTTTT
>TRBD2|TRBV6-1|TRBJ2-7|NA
CASKTSGGIGYEQYF
TGTGCCAGCAAAACTAGCGGGGGGATTGGGTACGAGCAGTACTTC
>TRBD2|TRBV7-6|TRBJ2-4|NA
CASSLEAGTKNIQYF
TGTGCCAGCAGCTTAGAAGCGGGGACTAAAAACATTCAGTACTTC
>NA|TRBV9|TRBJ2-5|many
CASSAGTAGRAQYF
TGTGCCAGCAGCGCCGGGACGGCCGGTAGGGCCCAGTACTTC
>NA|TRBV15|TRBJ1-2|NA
CATSSRVGGRDGYTF
TGTGCCACCAGCAGCCGGGTTGGGGGGCGGGATGGCTACACCTTC
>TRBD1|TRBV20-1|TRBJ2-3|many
CSAPRQGSTDTQYF
TGCAGTGCTCCCAGACAGGGTAGCACAGATACGCAGTATTTT
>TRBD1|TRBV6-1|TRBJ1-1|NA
CASRRDSEAFF
TGTGCCAGCAGAAGGGACAGTGAAGCTTTCTTT
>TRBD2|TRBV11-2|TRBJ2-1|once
CASSLESGTSGGVYNEQFF
TGTGCCAGCAGCTTAGAGTCCGGGACTAGCGGGGGGGTTTACAATGAGCAGTTCTTC
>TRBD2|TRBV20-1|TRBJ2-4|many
CSASGLAGVQNIQYF
TGCAGTGCTTCAGGACTAGCGGGGGTGCAAAACATTCAGTACTTC
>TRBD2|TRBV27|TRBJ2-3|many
CGWGEGLLDTQYF
TGTGGCTGGGGGGAGGGCCTTCTAGATACGCAGTATTTT
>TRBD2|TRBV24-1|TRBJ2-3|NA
CATGTGGAADTQYF
TGTGCCACCGGGACGGGGGGGGCCGCAGATACGCAGTATTTT
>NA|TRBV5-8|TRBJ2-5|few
CASSLAVTGSPRETQYF
TGTGCCAGCAGCTTGGCCGTTACGGGTTCACCGCGGGAGACCCAGTACTTC
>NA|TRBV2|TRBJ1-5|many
CASTWTDSNQPQHF
TGTGCCAGCACCTGGACAGATAGCAATCAGCCCCAGCATTTT
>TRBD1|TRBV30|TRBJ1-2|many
CAWRGDRDISGYTF
TGTGCCTGGAGGGGGGACAGGGATATTTCTGGCTACACCTTC
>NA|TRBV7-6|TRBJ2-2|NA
CASSLRGSGGDATGELFF
TGTGCCAGCAGCCTACGGGGTAGCGGAGGAGACGCCACCGGGGAGCTGTTTTTT
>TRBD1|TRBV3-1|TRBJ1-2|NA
CASSRGPGQGVGYTF
TGTGCCAGCAGCCGGGGACCGGGACAGGGGGTTGGCTACACCTTC
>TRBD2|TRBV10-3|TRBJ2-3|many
CAITGGQEDTQYF
TGTGCCATCACGGGGGGGCAGGAAGATACGCAGTATTTT
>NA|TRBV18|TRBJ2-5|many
CASSPQSQETQYF
TGTGCCAGCTCACCACAGAGCCAAGAGACCCAGTACTTC
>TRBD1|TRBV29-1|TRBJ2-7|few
CSVGQGALSYEQYF
TGCAGCGTCGGACAGGGGGCTCTCTCCTACGAGCAGTACTTC
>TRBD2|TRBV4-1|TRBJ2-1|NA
CASSPELAGGPNEQFF
TGCGCCAGCAGCCCAGAACTGGCGGGGGGGCCAAATGAGCAGTTCTTC
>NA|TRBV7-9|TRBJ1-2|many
CASSLGEGGNGYTF
TGTGCCAGCAGCTTAGGAGAGGGGGGGAATGGCTACACCTTC